Included here is one T cell receptor beta chain sequence, with context. Its antigen is still unknown. V was shortened by 2 bases and J by 4 bases, with 11 bases between the two germline ends. Per germline, CDR1 SGHDT and CDR2 YYEEEE. The CDR3 runs to 14 residues. The PCR had 60 Vbeta and 13 Jbeta primers. Measured with immunoSEQ multiplex PCR; TCRdb has only the in-frame clones, and not every one. The sample carries about 120,000 clones, 79% recorded once. These data are taken from a study of cytomegalovirus exposure and HLA in healthy donors. Overall study results and limits: As a later analysis showed, several of the most significant clusters appeared to be linked to common viral pathogens. As immune exposure information, only CMV serostatus was available. Upon later analysis, HLA-associated TCR beta chains proved more clonally expanded than other, equally common chains.

Healthy bone marrow donors formed the donor group. This sequence was found in a man aged 25 to 40 in good health and CMV-seropositive. The gene calls are TRBV5-6 and TRBJ2-3; D is undetermined. Sequencing was done on a sample of PBMCs. The CDR3 protein is CASSFFGRADTQYF. The CDR3, as DNA: TGTGCCAGCAGCTTTTTTGGTAGAGCAGATACGCAGTATTTT.